This TCR beta chain is from a study of cytomegalovirus exposure and HLA in healthy donors. Study-wide context: Earlier findings included 90 million to 120 million unique TCR beta sequences obtained from about 170 million T cells. Inside one of the first data releases sat some 93 million unique TCRs taken from HLA-typed donors.

This CDR3 contains 19 residues. V shed 4 bases and J 0 bases; nucleotides not matched to a gene: 10. Per the germline V gene, CDR1 is SGHRS and CDR2 is YFSETQ. Use of 60 Vbeta and 13 Jbeta primers characterized the PCR. Some clones are missing from TCRdb's copy, which holds only in-frame ones; the method was immunoSEQ multiplex PCR. The sample yields about 170,000 clones, over 60% seen once. This clone was seen a few times. The antigen is unknown. Study-wide results and limits: The authors later found most CMV-associated TCR beta chains appeared HLA-restricted. Testing in vitro showed three CMV-associated chains specific for CMV antigens.

This receptor was identified in a woman between 50 and 59 years old in good health and CMV-seronegative. This chain joins TRBV5-1 and TRBJ2-3; 14 nucleotides match TRBD2. The sample consisted of PBMCs. CDR3 loop: CASSTGLAGGIGSTDTQYF. The CDR3 DNA sequence: TGCGCCAGCAGCACCGGACTAGCGGGGGGAATCGGAAGCACAGATACGCAGTATTTT.